This TCR beta chain was obtained from a study of blood T cells in healthy people across ages. Study overall: About one barcoded beta molecule per two T cells was captured by template switching.

PCR was performed a second time for roughly 7 to 12 cycles using a sample-barcoded 5' primer and a J-beta primer mix. All samples gave at least 3 million CDR3-containing paired-end reads. Using its own MiXCR run on the 5' RACE reads, TCRdb lists one record per CDR3 protein. The table has a few hundred thousand distinct CDR3 sequences, over 45% seen once. Findings and limits, study-wide: A strong correlation was seen between TCR beta diversity and naive T cell percentage. Unsorted PBMC material precluded a definitive naive versus antigen-experienced comparison.

A note on this clonotype: Its specificity is unknown.

Germline V gene lookup returns CDR1 DFQATT and CDR2 SNEGSKA (reference sequence). This CDR3 has 14 amino acids. Trimming cost V 1 base and J 1 base, with 11 bases left between them. V gene TRBV20-1 combines with J gene TRBJ2-7; maybe TRBD1 (5 bases). The receptor was derived from a man aged 60 to 75 in good health. The specimen sequenced was blood. CDR3 in amino acids: CSARVQDISYEQYF. The CDR3 bases are TGCAGTGCTAGAGTGCAGGACATATCCTACGAGCAGTACTTC.